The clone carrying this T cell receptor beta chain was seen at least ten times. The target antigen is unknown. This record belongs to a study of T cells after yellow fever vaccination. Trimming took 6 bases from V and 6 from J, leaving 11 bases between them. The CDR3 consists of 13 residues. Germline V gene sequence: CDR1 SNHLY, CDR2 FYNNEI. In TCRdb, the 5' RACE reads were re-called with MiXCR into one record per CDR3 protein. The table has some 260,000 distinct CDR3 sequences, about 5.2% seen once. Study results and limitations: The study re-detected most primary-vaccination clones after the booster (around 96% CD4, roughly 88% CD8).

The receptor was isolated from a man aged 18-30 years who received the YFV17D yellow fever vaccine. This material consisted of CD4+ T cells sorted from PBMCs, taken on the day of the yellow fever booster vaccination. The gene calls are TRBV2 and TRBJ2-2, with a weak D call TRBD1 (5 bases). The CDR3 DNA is TGTGCCAGCAGGCCGGACATCGCCGGGGAGCTGTTTTTT. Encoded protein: CASRPDIAGELFF.